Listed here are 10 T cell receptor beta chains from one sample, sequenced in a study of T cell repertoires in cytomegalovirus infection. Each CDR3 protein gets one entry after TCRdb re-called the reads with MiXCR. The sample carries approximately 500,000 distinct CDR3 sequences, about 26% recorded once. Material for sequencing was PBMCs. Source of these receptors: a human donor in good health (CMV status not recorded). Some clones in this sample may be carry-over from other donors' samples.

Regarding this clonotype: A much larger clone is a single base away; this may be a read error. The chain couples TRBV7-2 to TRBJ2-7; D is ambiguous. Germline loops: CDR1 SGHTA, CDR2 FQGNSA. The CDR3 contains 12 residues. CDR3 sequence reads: CASSLVSYQQYF. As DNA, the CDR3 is TGTGCCAGCAGCTTAGTGAGCTACCAGCAGTACTTC.

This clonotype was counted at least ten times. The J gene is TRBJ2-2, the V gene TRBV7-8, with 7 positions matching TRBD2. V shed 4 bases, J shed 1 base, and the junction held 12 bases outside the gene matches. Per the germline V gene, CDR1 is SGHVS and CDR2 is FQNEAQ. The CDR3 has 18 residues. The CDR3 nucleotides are TGTGCCAGCAGCTCGGGGGGTCGTGGTGGCGGGAACACCGGGGAGCTGTTTTTT. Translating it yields CASSSGGRGGGNTGELFF.

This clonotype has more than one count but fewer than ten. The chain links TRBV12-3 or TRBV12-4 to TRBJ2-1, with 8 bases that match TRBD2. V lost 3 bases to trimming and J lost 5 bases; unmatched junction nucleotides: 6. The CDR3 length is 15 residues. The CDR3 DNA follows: TGTGCCAGCAGTTTTTTTAGCGGGATCGACAATGAGCAGTTCTTC. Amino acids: CASSFFSGIDNEQFF.

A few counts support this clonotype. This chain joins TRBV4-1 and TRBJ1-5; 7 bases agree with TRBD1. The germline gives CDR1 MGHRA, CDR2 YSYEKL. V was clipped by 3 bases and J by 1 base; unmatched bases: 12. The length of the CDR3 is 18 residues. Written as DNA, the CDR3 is TGCGCCAGCAGCCACCCTGCGGTCTTACAGGGGAGCAATCAGCCCCAGCATTTT. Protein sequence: CASSHPAVLQGSNQPQHF.

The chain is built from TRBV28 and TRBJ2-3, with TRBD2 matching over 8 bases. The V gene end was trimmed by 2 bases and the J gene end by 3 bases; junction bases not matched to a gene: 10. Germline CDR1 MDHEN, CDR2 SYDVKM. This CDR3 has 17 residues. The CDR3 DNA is TGTGCCAGCAGTTTACCAAGCGGACTAGCTCGGACAGATACGCAGTATTTT. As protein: CASSLPSGLARTDTQYF.

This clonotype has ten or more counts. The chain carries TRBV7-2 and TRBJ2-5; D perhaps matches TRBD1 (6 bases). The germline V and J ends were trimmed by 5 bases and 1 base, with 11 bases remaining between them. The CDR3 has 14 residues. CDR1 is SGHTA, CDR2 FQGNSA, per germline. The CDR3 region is CASSHQTGQETQYF. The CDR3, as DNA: TGTGCCAGCAGCCACCAGACAGGCCAAGAGACCCAGTACTTC.

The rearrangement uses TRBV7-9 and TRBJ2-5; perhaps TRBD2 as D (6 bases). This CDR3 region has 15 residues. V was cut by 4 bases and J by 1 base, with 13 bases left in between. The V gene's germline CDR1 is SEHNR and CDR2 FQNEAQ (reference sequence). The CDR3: CASSSPLAPQETQYF. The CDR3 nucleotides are TGTGCCAGCAGCTCCCCCCTAGCGCCCCAAGAGACCCAGTACTTC.

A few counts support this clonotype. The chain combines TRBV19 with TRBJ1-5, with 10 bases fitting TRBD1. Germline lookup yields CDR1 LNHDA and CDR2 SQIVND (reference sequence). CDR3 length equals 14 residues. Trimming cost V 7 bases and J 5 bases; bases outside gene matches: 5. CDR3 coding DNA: TGTGCCAGTACCCCGGGACAGGGGTATCAGCCCCAGCATTTT. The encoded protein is CASTPGQGYQPQHF. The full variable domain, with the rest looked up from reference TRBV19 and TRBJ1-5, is DGGITQSPKYLFRKEGQNVTLSCEQNLNHDAMYWYRQDPGQGLRLIYYSQIVNDFQKGDIAEGYSVSREKKESFPLTVTSAQKNPTAFYLCASTPGQGYQPQHFGDGTRLSIL.

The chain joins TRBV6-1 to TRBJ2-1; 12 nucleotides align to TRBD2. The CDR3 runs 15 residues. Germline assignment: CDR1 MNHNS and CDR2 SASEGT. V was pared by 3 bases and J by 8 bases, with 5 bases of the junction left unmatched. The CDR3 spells CASSERLAGADEQFF. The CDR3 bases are TGTGCCAGCAGTGAGAGACTAGCGGGAGCCGATGAGCAGTTCTTC.

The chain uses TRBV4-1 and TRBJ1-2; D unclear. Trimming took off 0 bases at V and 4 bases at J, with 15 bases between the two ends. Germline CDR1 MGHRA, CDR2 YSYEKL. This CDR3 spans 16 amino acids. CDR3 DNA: TGCGCCAGCAGCCAAGACGACTCGGTGTTCGGCTATGGCTACACCTTC. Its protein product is CASSQDDSVFGYGYTF.